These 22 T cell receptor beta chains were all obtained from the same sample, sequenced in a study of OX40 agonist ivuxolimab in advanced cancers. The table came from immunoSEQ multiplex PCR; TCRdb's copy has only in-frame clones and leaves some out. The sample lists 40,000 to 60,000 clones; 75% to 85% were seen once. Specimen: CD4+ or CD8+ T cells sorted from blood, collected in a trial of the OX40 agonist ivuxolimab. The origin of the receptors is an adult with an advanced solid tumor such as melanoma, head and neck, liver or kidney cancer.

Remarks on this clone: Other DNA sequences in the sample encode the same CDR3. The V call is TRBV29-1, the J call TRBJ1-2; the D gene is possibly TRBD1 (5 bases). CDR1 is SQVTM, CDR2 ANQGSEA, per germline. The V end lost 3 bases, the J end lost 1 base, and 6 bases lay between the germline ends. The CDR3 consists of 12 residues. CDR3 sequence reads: CSVERGNYGYTF. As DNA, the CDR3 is TGCAGCGTTGAGAGGGGTAACTATGGCTACACCTTC.

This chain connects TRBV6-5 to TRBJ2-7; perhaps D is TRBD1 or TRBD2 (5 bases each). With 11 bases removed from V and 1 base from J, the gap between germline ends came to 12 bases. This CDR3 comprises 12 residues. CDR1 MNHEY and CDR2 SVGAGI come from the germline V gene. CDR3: CASLGVSYEQYF. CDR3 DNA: TGTGCCTCACTAGGGGTTTCCTACGAGCAGTACTTC.

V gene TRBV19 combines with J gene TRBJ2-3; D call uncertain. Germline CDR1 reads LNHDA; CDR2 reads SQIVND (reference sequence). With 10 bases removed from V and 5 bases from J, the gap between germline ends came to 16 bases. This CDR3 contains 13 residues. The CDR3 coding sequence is TGTGCCACCAGTTTAGGTCCAGGAGATACGCAGTATTTT. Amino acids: CATSLGPGDTQYF.

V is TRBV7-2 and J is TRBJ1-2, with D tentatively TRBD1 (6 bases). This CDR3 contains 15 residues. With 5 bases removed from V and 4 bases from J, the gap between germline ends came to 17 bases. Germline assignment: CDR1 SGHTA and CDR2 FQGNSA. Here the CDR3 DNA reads TGTGCCAGCAGCCTCAGTGGGGGCTCTAGCTATGGCTACACCTTC. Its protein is CASSLSGGSSYGYTF.

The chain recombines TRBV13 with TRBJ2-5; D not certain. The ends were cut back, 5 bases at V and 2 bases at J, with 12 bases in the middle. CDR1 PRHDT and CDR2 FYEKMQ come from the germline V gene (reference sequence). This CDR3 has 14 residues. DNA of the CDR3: TGTGCCAGCAGCCCCCCTGGCGGACAAGAGACCCAGTACTTC. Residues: CASSPPGGQETQYF.

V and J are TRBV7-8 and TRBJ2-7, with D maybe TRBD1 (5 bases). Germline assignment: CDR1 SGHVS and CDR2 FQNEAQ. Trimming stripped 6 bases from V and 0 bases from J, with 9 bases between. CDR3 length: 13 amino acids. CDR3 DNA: TGTGCCAGCAGGATGGGGCCCTCCTACGAGCAGTACTTC. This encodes CASRMGPSYEQYF.

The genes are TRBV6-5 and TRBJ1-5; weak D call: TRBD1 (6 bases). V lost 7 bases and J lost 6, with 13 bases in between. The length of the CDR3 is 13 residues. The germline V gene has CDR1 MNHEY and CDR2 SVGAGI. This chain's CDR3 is CASTRGVGQPQHF. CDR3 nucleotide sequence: TGTGCCAGCACCAGGGGTGTGGGTCAGCCCCAGCATTTT.

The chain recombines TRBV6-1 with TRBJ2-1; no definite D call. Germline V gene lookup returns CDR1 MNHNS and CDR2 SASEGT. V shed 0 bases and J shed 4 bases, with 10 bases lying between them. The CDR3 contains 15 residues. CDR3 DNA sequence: TGTGCCAGCAGTGAAGCGGTCCTATTTTACAATGAGCAGTTCTTC. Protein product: CASSEAVLFYNEQFF.

The CDR3 loop is CASSIEGRGTEAFF. CDR3 coding DNA: TGTGCCAGTAGTATCGAGGGGAGAGGCACTGAAGCTTTCTTT. The chain recombines TRBV19 with TRBJ1-1; a possible D gene is TRBD1 (5 bases). The CDR3 runs to 14 residues. V gave up 3 bases and J gave up 4 bases, with 12 bases separating them. Germline values: CDR1 LNHDA, CDR2 SQIVND (reference sequence). The variable domain in full, with the rest retrieved from reference TRBV19 and TRBJ1-1, is DGGITQSPKYLFRKEGQNVTLSCEQNLNHDAMYWYRQDPGQGLRLIYYSQIVNDFQKGDIAEGYSVSREKKESFPLTVTSAQKNPTAFYLCASSIEGRGTEAFFGQGTRLTVV.

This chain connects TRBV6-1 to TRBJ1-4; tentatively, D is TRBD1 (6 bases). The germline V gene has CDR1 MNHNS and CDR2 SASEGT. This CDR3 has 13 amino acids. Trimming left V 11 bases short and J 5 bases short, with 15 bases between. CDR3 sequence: CAGTRGGNEKLFF. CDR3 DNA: TGTGCCGGCACCCGTGGGGGCAATGAAAAACTGTTTTTT.

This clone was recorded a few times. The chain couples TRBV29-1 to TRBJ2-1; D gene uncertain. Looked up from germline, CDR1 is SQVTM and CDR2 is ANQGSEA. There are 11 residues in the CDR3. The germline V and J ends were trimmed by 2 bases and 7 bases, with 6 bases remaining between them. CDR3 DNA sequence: TGCAGCGTTGAATGGGGTAATGAGCAGTTCTTC. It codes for CSVEWGNEQFF.

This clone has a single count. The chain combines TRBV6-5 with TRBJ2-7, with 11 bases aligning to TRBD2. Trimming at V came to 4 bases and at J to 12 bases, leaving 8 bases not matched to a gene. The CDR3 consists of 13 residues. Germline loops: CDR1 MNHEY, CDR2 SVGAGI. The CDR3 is CASSLLTSGNVYF. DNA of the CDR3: TGTGCCAGCAGTTTACTGACTAGCGGGAATGTGTACTTC.

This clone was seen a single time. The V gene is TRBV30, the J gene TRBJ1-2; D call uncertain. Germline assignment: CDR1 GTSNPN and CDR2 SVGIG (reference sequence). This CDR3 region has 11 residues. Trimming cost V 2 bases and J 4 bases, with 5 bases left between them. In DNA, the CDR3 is TGTGCCTGGAGTAACAGCTATGGCTACACCTTC. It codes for CAWSNSYGYTF. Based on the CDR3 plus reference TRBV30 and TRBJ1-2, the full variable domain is SQTIHQWPATLVQPVGSPLSLECTVEGTSNPNLYWYRQAAGRGLQLLFYSVGIGQISSEVPQNLSASRPQDRQFILSSKKLLLSDSGFYLCAWSNSYGYTFGSGTRLTVV.

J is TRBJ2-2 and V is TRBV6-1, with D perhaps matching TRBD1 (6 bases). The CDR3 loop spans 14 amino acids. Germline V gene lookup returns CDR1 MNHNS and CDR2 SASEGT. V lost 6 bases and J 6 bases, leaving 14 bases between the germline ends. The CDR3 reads CASRADRWAGELFF. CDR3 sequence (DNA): TGTGCCAGCAGAGCCGACAGGTGGGCCGGGGAGCTGTTTTTT.

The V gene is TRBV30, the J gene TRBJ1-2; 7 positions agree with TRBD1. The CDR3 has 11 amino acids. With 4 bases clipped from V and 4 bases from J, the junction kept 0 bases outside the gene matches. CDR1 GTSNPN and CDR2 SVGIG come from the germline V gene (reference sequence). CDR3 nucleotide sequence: TGTGCCTGGACAGGGGGCTATGGCTACACCTTC. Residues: CAWTGGYGYTF.

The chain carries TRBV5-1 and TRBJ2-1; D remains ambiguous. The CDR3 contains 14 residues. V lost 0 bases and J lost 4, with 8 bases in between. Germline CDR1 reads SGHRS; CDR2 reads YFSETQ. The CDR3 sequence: CASSLDGYYNEQFF. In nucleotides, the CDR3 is TGCGCCAGCAGCTTGGACGGCTATTACAATGAGCAGTTCTTC. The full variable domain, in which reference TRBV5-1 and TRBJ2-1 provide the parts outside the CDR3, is KAGVTQTPRYLIKTRGQQVTLSCSPISGHRSVSWYQQTPGQGLQFLFEYFSETQRNKGNFPGRFSGRQFSNSRSEMNVSTLELGDSALYLCASSLDGYYNEQFFGPGTRLTVL.

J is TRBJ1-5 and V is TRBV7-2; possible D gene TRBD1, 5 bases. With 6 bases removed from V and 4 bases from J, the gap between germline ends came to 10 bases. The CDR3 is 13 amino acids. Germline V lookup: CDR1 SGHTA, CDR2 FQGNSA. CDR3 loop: CASRRDANQPQHF. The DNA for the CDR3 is TGTGCCAGCAGAAGGGACGCGAATCAGCCCCAGCATTTT.

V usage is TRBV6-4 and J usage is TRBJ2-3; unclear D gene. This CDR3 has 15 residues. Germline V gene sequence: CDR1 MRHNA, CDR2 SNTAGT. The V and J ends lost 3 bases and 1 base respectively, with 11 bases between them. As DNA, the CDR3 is TGTGCCAGCAGTGAAGTTGCGTTAGGCACAGATACGCAGTATTTT. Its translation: CASSEVALGTDTQYF.

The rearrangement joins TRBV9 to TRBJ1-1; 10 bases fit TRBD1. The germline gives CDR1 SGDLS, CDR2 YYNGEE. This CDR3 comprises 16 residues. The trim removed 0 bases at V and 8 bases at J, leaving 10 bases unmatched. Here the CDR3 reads CASSVAGDRGVGEAFF. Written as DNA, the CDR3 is TGTGCCAGCAGCGTAGCTGGGGACAGGGGAGTTGGGGAAGCTTTCTTT. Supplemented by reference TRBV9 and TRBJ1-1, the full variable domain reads DSGVTQTPKHLITATGQRVTLRCSPRSGDLSVYWYQQSLDQGLQFLIQYYNGEERAKGNILERFSAQQFPDLHSELNLSSLELGDSALYFCASSVAGDRGVGEAFFGQGTRLTVV.

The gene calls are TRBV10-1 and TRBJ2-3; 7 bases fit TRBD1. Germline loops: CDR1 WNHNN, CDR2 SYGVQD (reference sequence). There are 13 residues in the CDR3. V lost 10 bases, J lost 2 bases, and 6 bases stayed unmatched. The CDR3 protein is CAIPGTDTDTQYF. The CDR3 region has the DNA TGCGCCATCCCCGGGACAGACACAGATACGCAGTATTTT.

The CDR3 DNA is TGTGCCAGCTCACCACCTGAGACTAGCGGGGGCACAGATACGCAGTATTTT. Amino acids: CASSPPETSGGTDTQYF. The genes are TRBV18 and TRBJ2-3; 11 nucleotides match TRBD2. With 0 bases clipped from V and 1 base from J, the junction kept 3 bases outside the gene matches. Germline V lookup: CDR1 KGHSH, CDR2 LQKENI. The length of the CDR3 is 17 residues.

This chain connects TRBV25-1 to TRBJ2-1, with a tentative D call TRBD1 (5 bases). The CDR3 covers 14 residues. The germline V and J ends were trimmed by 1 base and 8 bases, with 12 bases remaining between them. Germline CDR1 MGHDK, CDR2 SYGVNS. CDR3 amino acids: CASSELAGYDEQFF. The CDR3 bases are TGTGCCAGCAGTGAATTAGCAGGGTACGATGAGCAGTTCTTC.